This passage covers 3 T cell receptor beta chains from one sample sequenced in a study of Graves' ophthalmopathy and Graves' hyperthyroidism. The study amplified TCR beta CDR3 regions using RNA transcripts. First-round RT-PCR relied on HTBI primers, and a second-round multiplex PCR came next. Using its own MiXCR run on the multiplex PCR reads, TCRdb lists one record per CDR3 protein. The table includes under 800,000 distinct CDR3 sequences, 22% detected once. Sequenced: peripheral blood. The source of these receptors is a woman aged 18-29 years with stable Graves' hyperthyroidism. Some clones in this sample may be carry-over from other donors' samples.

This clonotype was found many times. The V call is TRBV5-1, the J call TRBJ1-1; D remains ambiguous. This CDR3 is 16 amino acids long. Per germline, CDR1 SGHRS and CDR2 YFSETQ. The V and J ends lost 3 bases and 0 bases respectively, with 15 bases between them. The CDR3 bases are TGCGCCAGCAGCTCAGGAGGTTCGTCCATGAACACTGAAGCTTTCTTT. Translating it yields CASSSGGSSMNTEAFF.

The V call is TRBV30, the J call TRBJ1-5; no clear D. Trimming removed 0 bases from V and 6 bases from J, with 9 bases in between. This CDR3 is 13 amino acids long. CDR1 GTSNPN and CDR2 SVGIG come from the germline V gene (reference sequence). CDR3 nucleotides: TGTGCCTGGAGTGTACCGCCTACTCAGCCCCAGCATTTT. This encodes CAWSVPPTQPQHF.

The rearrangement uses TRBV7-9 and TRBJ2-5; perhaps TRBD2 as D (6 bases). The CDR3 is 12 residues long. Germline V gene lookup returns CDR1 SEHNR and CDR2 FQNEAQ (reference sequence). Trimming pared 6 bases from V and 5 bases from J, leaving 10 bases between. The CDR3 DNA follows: TGTGCCAGCAGGGGACTTTCGGAGACCCAGTACTTC. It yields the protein CASRGLSETQYF.